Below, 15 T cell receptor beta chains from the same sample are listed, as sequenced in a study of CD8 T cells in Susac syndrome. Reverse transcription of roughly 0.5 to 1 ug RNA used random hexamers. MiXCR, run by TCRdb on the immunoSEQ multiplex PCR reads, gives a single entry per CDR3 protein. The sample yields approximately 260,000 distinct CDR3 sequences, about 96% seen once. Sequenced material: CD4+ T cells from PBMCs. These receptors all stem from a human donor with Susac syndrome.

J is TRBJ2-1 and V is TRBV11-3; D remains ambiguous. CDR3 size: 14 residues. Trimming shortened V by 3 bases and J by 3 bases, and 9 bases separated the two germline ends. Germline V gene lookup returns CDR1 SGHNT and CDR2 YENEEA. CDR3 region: CASSLSSIYNEQFF. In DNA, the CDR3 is TGTGCCAGCAGCTTGAGCAGCATCTACAATGAGCAGTTCTTC.

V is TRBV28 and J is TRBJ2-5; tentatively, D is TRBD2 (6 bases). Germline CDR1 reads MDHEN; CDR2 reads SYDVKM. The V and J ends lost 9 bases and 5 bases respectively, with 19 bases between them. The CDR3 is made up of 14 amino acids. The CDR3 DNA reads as TGTGCCAGTACGGGCGGGAAGGCGCATGAGACCCAGTACTTC. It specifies CASTGGKAHETQYF.

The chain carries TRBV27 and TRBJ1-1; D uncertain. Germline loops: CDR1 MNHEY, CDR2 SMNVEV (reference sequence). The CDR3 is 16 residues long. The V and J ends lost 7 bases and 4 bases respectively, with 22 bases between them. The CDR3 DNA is TGTGCCAGCAACCCGTGGGATGGCAGAGGAGGCACTGAAGCTTTCTTT. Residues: CASNPWDGRGGTEAFF.

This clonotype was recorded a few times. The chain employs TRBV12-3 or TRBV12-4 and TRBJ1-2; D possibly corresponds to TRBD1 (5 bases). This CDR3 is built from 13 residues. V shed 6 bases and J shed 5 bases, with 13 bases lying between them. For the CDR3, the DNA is TGTGCCAGCAGGGAGGGGCAGACTTATGGCTACACCTTC. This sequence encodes CASREGQTYGYTF.

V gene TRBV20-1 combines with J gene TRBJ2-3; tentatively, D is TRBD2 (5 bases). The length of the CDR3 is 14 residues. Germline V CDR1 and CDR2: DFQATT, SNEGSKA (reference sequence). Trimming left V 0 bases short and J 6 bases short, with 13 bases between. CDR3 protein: CSARDPKRDDTQYF. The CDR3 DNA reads TGCAGTGCTAGAGACCCAAAGAGGGATGATACGCAGTATTTT.

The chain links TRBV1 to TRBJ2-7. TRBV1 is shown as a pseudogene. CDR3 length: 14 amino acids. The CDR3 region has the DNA TGCACCAGCAGCCAACACAGACTTGGTGGAGAGCAGTACTTC. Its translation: CTSSQHRLGGEQYF.

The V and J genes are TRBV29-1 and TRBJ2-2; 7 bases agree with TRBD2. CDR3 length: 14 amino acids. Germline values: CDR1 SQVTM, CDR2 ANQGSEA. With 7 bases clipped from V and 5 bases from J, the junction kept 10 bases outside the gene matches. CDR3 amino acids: CSGGGLVGTGELFF. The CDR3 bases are TGCAGCGGGGGGGGACTGGTAGGAACCGGGGAGCTGTTTTTT.

Here the CDR3 reads CASSQSVDGYTF. The CDR3 DNA reads TGCGCCAGCAGCCAGAGTGTCGATGGCTACACCTTC. This chain connects TRBV4-1 to TRBJ1-2, with D uncertain. The CDR3 runs 12 residues. Germline V CDR1 and CDR2: MGHRA, YSYEKL. V was shortened by 3 bases and J by 6 bases, with 8 bases between the two germline ends.

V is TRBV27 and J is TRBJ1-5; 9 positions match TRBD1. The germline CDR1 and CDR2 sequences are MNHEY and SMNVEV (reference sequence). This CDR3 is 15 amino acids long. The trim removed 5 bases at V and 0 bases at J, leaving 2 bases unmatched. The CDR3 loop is CASSRGQGSNQPQHF. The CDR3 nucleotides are TGTGCCAGCAGTCGGGGACAGGGTAGCAATCAGCCCCAGCATTTT.

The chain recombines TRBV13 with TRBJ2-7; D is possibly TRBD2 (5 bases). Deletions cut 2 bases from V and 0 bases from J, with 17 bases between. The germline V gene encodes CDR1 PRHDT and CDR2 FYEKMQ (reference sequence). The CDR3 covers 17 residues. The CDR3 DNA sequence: TGTGCCAGCAGCTTATACCCCTCCACTAGTCCCTCCTACGAGCAGTACTTC. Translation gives CASSLYPSTSPSYEQYF.

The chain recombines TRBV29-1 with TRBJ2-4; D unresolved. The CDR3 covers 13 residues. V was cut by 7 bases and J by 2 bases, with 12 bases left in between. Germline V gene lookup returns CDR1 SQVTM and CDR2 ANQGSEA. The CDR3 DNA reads TGCAGCGCCCAAGGTTACTCCAAAAACATTCAGTACTTC. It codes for CSAQGYSKNIQYF.

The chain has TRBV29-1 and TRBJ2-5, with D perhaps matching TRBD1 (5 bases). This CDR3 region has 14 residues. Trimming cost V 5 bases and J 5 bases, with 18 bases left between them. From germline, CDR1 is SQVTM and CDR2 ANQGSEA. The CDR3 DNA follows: TGCAGCGTTTGGTCCCAGGGCTCGAAGGAGACCCAGTACTTC. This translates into CSVWSQGSKETQYF.

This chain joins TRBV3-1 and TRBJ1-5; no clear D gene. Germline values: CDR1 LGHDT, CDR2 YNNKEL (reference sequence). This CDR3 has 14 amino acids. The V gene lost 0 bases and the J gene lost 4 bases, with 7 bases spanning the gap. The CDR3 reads CASSQDPGNQPQHF. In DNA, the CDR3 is TGTGCCAGCAGCCAAGATCCGGGGAATCAGCCCCAGCATTTT.

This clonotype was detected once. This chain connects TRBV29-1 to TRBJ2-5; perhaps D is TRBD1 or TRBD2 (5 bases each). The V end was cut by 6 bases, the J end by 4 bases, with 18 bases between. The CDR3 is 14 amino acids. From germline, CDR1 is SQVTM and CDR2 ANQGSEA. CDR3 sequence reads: CSVTGGSGGETQYF. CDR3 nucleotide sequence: TGCAGCGTCACAGGTGGGAGTGGTGGAGAGACCCAGTACTTC.

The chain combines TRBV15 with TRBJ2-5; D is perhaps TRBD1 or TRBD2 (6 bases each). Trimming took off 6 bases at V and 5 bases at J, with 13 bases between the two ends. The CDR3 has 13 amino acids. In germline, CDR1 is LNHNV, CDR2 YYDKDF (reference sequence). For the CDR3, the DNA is TGTGCCACCAGTAGCCGGGGGCGGGAGACCCAGTACTTC. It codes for CATSSRGRETQYF.